The 21 T cell receptor beta chains listed next were all sequenced from one sample in a study of blood T cells in healthy people across ages. The use of a sample-barcoded 5' primer and a J-beta primer mix characterized a second PCR of about 7 to 12 cycles. TCRdb re-called the 5' RACE reads with MiXCR, one entry per CDR3 protein. The profile shows approximately 730,000 distinct CDR3 sequences, around 40% of them singletons. What was sequenced was blood. These TCRs come from a woman aged 60-75 years in good health.

Notes on this clonotype: At one end the junction does not follow the germline gene, possibly because of a read error. The rearrangement links TRBV20-1 to TRBJ1-6, with D tentatively TRBD1 (5 bases). CDR1 and CDR2 (germline): DFQATT, SNEGSKA (reference sequence). The CDR3 totals 16 residues. CDR3 nucleotide sequence: TGCAGTGCAAGAGGGGCAGTATCGCTCTATAATTCACCCCTCCACTTT. Translated, it gives CSARGAVSLYNSPLHF.

V and J are TRBV5-5 and TRBJ2-7, with D perhaps matching TRBD1 or TRBD2 (5 bases each). The CDR3 totals 13 residues. The V end lost 5 bases, the J end lost 9 bases, and 18 bases lay between the germline ends. The V gene's germline CDR1 is SGHKS and CDR2 YYEKEE (reference sequence). The CDR3 DNA follows: TGTGCCAGCAGACGGGACGCATTCTATGCGCAGTACTTC. Amino acid sequence: CASRRDAFYAQYF.

This clonotype has more than one count but fewer than ten. The rearrangement joins TRBV7-2 to TRBJ2-2, with D perhaps given as TRBD1 or TRBD2 (5 bases each). This CDR3 is 14 amino acids long. Trimming took off 8 bases at V and 6 bases at J, with 16 bases between the two ends. Germline V lookup: CDR1 SGHTA, CDR2 FQGNSA. CDR3 sequence reads: CASLRDRGAGELFF. As DNA, the CDR3 is TGTGCCAGCCTCAGGGACCGCGGAGCCGGGGAGCTGTTTTTT.

In this sample, this clonotype turned up a few times. The rearrangement links TRBV7-2 to TRBJ2-7; 7 nucleotides match TRBD1. V gave up 2 bases and J gave up 3 bases; unmatched junction bases: 7. Germline CDR1 and CDR2: SGHTA and FQGNSA. This CDR3 has 15 amino acids. The chain's CDR3 is CASSLQTGNFYEQYF. CDR3 coding DNA: TGTGCCAGCAGCTTACAGACAGGGAATTTCTACGAGCAGTACTTC.

On this clonotype itself: This could be a read error, since a much larger clone is one nucleotide away. This chain connects TRBV12-3 or TRBV12-4 to TRBJ2-6; no reliable D call. The CDR3 contains 14 residues. The V gene lost 5 bases and the J gene lost 1 base, with 6 bases spanning the gap. CDR3 protein: CASSVWSGANVLTF. DNA of the CDR3: TGTGCCAGCAGTGTTTGGTCTGGGGCCAACGTCCTGACTTTC.

V usage is TRBV20-1 and J usage is TRBJ2-7; 9 positions agree with TRBD2. Germline loops: CDR1 DFQATT, CDR2 SNEGSKA (reference sequence). The length of the CDR3 is 15 residues. After removal of 3 bases from V and 4 bases from J, the junction contained 10 bases not matched to a gene. The CDR3 loop is CSASVGGLAWYEQYF. The CDR3 DNA is TGCAGTGCTAGTGTGGGGGGACTAGCCTGGTACGAGCAGTACTTC.

The J gene is TRBJ2-1, the V gene TRBV12-3 or TRBV12-4; the match to TRBD1 covers 7 bases. Unmatched junction bases numbered 6, after V lost 4 bases and J lost 6 bases. There are 14 residues in the CDR3. The CDR3 is CASSSGGTPNEQFF. DNA for the CDR3: TGTGCCAGCAGTTCAGGGGGAACTCCCAATGAGCAGTTCTTC.

This clonotype was seen a handful of times. One junction end does not reproduce the germline sequence, and a read error may be involved. The V call is TRBV7-7, the J call TRBJ2-6; TRBD1 might be the D (5 bases). The V gene's germline CDR1 is SSHAT and CDR2 FNYEAQ (reference sequence). The CDR3 covers 17 residues. CDR3 in amino acids: CASSLGVAGAGANVLTF. The CDR3 region has the DNA TGTGCTAGCAGCCTAGGGGTAGCTGGGGCTGGGGCCAACGTCCTGACTTTC.

The chain uses TRBV7-8 and TRBJ2-5, with 9 positions matching TRBD1. CDR3 size: 16 residues. From germline, CDR1 is SGHVS and CDR2 FQNEAQ. With 4 bases clipped from V and 1 base from J, the junction kept 7 bases outside the gene matches. This CDR3 reads CASSSGQGRRQETQYF. The CDR3 region has the DNA TGTGCCAGCAGCTCGGGACAGGGAAGGCGCCAAGAGACCCAGTACTTC.

The J gene is TRBJ2-3, the V gene TRBV6-1, with 7 bases identical to TRBD1. Germline trimming cut 6 bases from V and 2 bases from J; bases unmatched to any gene: 8. The CDR3 extends over 15 amino acids. Germline V gene lookup returns CDR1 MNHNS and CDR2 SASEGT. CDR3 DNA: TGTGCCAGCAGATTGCGACAGGGCTTCACAGATACGCAGTATTTT. Translated, it gives CASRLRQGFTDTQYF.

The chain uses TRBV6-1 and TRBJ2-5; 15 bases agree with TRBD2. V gave up 6 bases and J gave up 11 bases; unmatched junction bases: 16. From germline, CDR1 is MNHNS and CDR2 SASEGT. The CDR3 has 17 residues. CDR3 amino acids: CASSPGLAGGWVDEQYF. CDR3 in DNA: TGTGCCAGCAGCCCGGGACTAGCGGGAGGCTGGGTAGATGAGCAGTACTTC.

V usage is TRBV2 and J usage is TRBJ2-7; 9 bases map to TRBD1. The CDR3 runs to 15 residues. With V trimmed by 7 bases and J by 4 bases, 11 bases remained unmatched. CDR1 and CDR2 from the germline V gene are SNHLY and FYNNEI. As DNA, the CDR3 is TGTGCCAGCACATCGTCGACAGGGGGTATTTACGAGCAGTACTTC. The encoded protein is CASTSSTGGIYEQYF.

The sample holds a few counts of this clonotype. The chain recombines TRBV20-1 with TRBJ2-7; 8 bases fit TRBD1. Per germline, CDR1 DFQATT and CDR2 SNEGSKA (reference sequence). Trimming at V came to 6 bases and at J to 4 bases, leaving 8 bases not matched to a gene. The CDR3 is made up of 13 amino acids. This CDR3 is CSATGTGTYEQYF. The CDR3 DNA is TGCAGTGCCACCGGGACAGGTACTTACGAGCAGTACTTC.

Of note for this clonotype: A much larger clone lies a single base off, so this may be a read error. This chain joins TRBV29-1 and TRBJ2-1, with 7 bases identical to TRBD2. From germline, CDR1 is SQVTM and CDR2 ANQGSEA. This CDR3 region has 14 residues. This CDR3 is CSVLLANSSNEQFF. The CDR3 bases are TGCAGCGTATTACTAGCGAATTCCTCCAATGAGCAGTTCTTC.

The chain links TRBV3-1 to TRBJ1-2; D is possibly TRBD1 (5 bases). The CDR3 runs 13 residues. Germline V lookup: CDR1 LGHDT, CDR2 YNNKEL (reference sequence). Trimming pared 3 bases from V and 5 bases from J, leaving 10 bases between. The CDR3 region has the DNA TGTGCCAGCAGCCAGGAGACAGCGTATGGCTACACCTTC. It translates to CASSQETAYGYTF.

This clonotype appeared a few times. This chain joins TRBV4-2 and TRBJ1-5, with 8 bases matching TRBD1. Germline lookup yields CDR1 LGHNA and CDR2 YNFKEQ. The trim removed 0 bases at V and 3 bases at J, leaving 4 bases unmatched. The CDR3 length is 16 residues. This chain's CDR3 is CASSQDPGQANQPQHF. The DNA for the CDR3 is TGTGCCAGCAGCCAAGATCCGGGACAGGCCAATCAGCCCCAGCATTTT.

The chain couples TRBV12-3 or TRBV12-4 to TRBJ2-5, with TRBD2 identical over 8 bases. V lost 5 bases and J lost 3; bases outside the gene matches: 17. CDR3 size: 18 residues. This chain's CDR3 is CASSPQILAAMRKETQYF. The CDR3, as DNA: TGTGCCAGCAGTCCCCAGATACTAGCGGCTATGCGGAAAGAGACCCAGTACTTC.

The chain couples TRBV21-1 to TRBJ2-4. TRBV21-1 counts as a pseudogene. The CDR3 covers 14 residues. The CDR3 DNA follows: TGTGCCAGCAGGAGCGGGTTAGCCAAAAACATTCAGTACTTC. Its translation is CASRSGLAKNIQYF.

V is TRBV2 and J is TRBJ2-4; D is perhaps TRBD1 or TRBD2 (7 bases each). The J call may be in error: the DNA end matches TRBJ2-7 better. Germline loops: CDR1 SNHLY, CDR2 FYNNEI. This CDR3 is 14 amino acids long. CDR3 residues: CASKDREGLYEQYF. In nucleotides, the CDR3 is TGTGCCAGCAAAGACAGGGAGGGCCTCTACGAGCAGTACTTC.

The gene calls are TRBV7-2 and TRBJ2-5; TRBD2 matches 7 bases. The end of the DNA is better explained by TRBJ2-7, so the J call may be wrong. In germline, CDR1 is SGHTA, CDR2 FQGNSA. CDR3 length: 14 amino acids. The CDR3 DNA follows: TGTGCCAGCAGCACAGGACTAGGAAACGACGAGCAGTACTTC. As protein: CASSTGLGNDEQYF.

The V gene is TRBV7-9, the J gene TRBJ2-1; 14 nucleotides agree with TRBD2. Germline V lookup: CDR1 SEHNR, CDR2 FQNEAQ (reference sequence). V dropped 8 bases and J dropped 3; count of bases not matched to a gene: 9. The CDR3 is 17 residues long. CDR3 amino acids: CASGPRLAGGVYNEQFF. CDR3 coding DNA: TGTGCCAGCGGCCCAAGACTAGCGGGAGGGGTCTACAATGAGCAGTTCTTC.